Listed below are T cell receptor beta chains from one sample, sequenced in a study of T cells after yellow fever vaccination. TCRdb re-derived calls from the 5' RACE reads in MiXCR, one entry per CDR3 protein. The sample consists of 200,000 to 300,000 distinct CDR3 sequences, 10% to 15% of them appearing once. This specimen was CD4+ T cells sorted from PBMCs, taken 45 days after the yellow fever booster vaccination. The receptors here all came from a man under 40 who received the YFV17D yellow fever vaccine. The CDR3 runs from the conserved cysteine through the conserved F or W. The D gene is left open where the match is weak. Not all rows give a size; the values are once, few, many and, for expanded clones, a class.

cdr3_nt | cdr3_aa | clone_size | d_call | j_call | v_call
TGTGCCAGCAGTTTAGGACAGGCCTCTGGAAACACCATATATTTT | CASSLGQASGNTIYF | NA | TRBD1 | TRBJ1-3 | TRBV5-6
TGTGCCAGCAGCTTAGCGGGAGAGGGGACCAAAAACATTCAGTACTTC | CASSLAGEGTKNIQYF | many | TRBD2 | TRBJ2-4 | TRBV5-5
TGTGCCAGCAGCGTACGGGAACCCTACGAGCAGTACTTC | CASSVREPYEQYF | few | NA | TRBJ2-7 | TRBV7-2
TGTGCCAGCAGCCCTCTCTTGGGACTAGCGGGATTGAATGAGCAGTTCTTC | CASSPLLGLAGLNEQFF | few | TRBD2 | TRBJ2-1 | TRBV14
TGCAGTGCGGGGCAGCGCTCTGGAAACACCATATATTTT | CSAGQRSGNTIYF | few | NA | TRBJ1-3 | TRBV20-1
TGTGCCAGCTCACCACCGGCGGGACAGGGGGCGTCTCAGCCCCAGCATTTT | CASSPPAGQGASQPQHF | NA | TRBD1 | TRBJ1-5 | TRBV18
TGTGCCTTCCTCACCCTCGGGGAGGCCAAAAACATTCAGTACTTC | CAFLTLGEAKNIQYF | NA | NA | TRBJ2-4 | TRBV30
TGTGCCAGCAGCACCCTGGGACAGGGTGAGGAGACCCAGTACTTC | CASSTLGQGEETQYF | few | TRBD1 | TRBJ2-5 | TRBV4-2
TGTGCCAGCATGGAATCTCTCCCTAACACCGGGGAGCTGTTTTTT | CASMESLPNTGELFF | few | NA | TRBJ2-2 | TRBV28
TGTGCCAGCAGCCGGGACCACTCCTACGAGCAGTACTTC | CASSRDHSYEQYF | few | NA | TRBJ2-7 | TRBV14
TGTGCTAGTAGGACAGGGAGCACAGATACGCAGTATTTT | CASRTGSTDTQYF | few | TRBD1 | TRBJ2-3 | TRBV12-5
TGCAGTGCTAGTGTGGGGAGCTCCTATAATTCACCCCTCCACTTT | CSASVGSSYNSPLHF | NA | NA | TRBJ1-6 | TRBV20-1
TGCGCCAGCAGCTTGGCAGGGACTAGCCCCTACGAGCAGTACTTC | CASSLAGTSPYEQYF | NA | TRBD2 | TRBJ2-7 | TRBV5-1
TGTGCCAGCAGTTCCAGACTAGCGGCCACCGGGGAGCTGTTTTTT | CASSSRLAATGELFF | few | TRBD2 | TRBJ2-2 | TRBV9
TGCGCCAGCAGCCAAGAACGGGGCTTGGGGAGGGCTTTCTTT | CASSQERGLGRAFF | NA | NA | TRBJ1-1 | TRBV4-1
TGTGCCAGCAGCCAATCGACCCTTGGGGGGCAGTACTTC | CASSQSTLGGQYF | few | NA | TRBJ2-7 | TRBV14
TGCAGCGGATCCGGGGGCCTATCGAATGAGCAGTTCTTC | CSGSGGLSNEQFF | NA | NA | TRBJ2-1 | TRBV29-1
TGTGCCAGCAGCTTGGACGTAGATACGCAGTATTTT | CASSLDVDTQYF | NA | NA | TRBJ2-3 | TRBV7-2
TGTGCCAGCAGTTTGCGTCTGGAAGGGGAGCTGTTTTTT | CASSLRLEGELFF | NA | NA | TRBJ2-2 | TRBV12-3/TRBV12-4
TGCGCCAGCAGCCGAACACCGGGACAGGGAATCGCAGAGACCCAGTACTTC | CASSRTPGQGIAETQYF | few | TRBD1 | TRBJ2-5 | TRBV5-1
TGTGCCATCAGTGTGGCCGAGAAGGAGCCCCAGCATTTT | CAISVAEKEPQHF | few | NA | TRBJ1-5 | TRBV10-3
TGTGCCAGCAGCTTAGACGGGACAGGGACCTACGAGCAGTACTTC | CASSLDGTGTYEQYF | many | TRBD1 | TRBJ2-7 | TRBV7-7
TGCGCCAGCTCAGGGGGGGAGACCTCCTCCTACGAGCAGTACTTC | CASSGGETSSYEQYF | NA | NA | TRBJ2-7 | TRBV5-1
TGTGCCAGCAGTTTAGGGGACTATAATTCACCCCTCCACTTT | CASSLGDYNSPLHF | few | NA | TRBJ1-6 | TRBV12-3/TRBV12-4
TGTGCCAGCAGTTACGGACCGACCTACGAGCAGTACTTC | CASSYGPTYEQYF | few | NA | TRBJ2-7 | TRBV6-2/TRBV6-3
TGCAGTGCTAGAGATAGTCTAGCGGGAGTAGCGAATACGCAGTATTTT | CSARDSLAGVANTQYF | many | TRBD2 | TRBJ2-3 | TRBV20-1
TGCGCCAGCAGCTTGCTACCGGGACAGGGATTTTCTGAGCAGTTCTTC | CASSLLPGQGFSEQFF | many | TRBD1 | TRBJ2-1 | TRBV5-1
TGTGCCAGCAGTTCCGGAGGAAAAGGGGCCAACGTCCTGACTTTC | CASSSGGKGANVLTF | NA | NA | TRBJ2-6 | TRBV6-2/TRBV6-3
TGTGCCACCAGAGAGGGACGAGAAAACATTCAGTACTTC | CATREGRENIQYF | few | NA | TRBJ2-4 | TRBV15
TGCAGTGCAAGAGACAGAACTACTAATGAAAAACTGTTTTTT | CSARDRTTNEKLFF | NA | NA | TRBJ1-4 | TRBV20-1
TGCAGTGCTAGAAGTCTAGTGGTTTACACAGATACGCAGTATTTT | CSARSLVVYTDTQYF | NA | NA | TRBJ2-3 | TRBV20-1
TGTGCCTGGAGTTTCGGGGCGGACAATGAGCAGTTCTTC | CAWSFGADNEQFF | NA | NA | TRBJ2-1 | TRBV30
TGTGCCAGTAGTGGGAAGGGCTTAAATCAGCCCCAGCATTTT | CASSGKGLNQPQHF | once | NA | TRBJ1-5 | TRBV19
TGTGCCAGCAGGCCGGGGCAGGGGACCCCCTACGAGCAGTACTTC | CASRPGQGTPYEQYF | NA | NA | TRBJ2-7 | TRBV5-5
TGCAGTGCTAGGGGGACTAGCACAGATACGCAGTATTTT | CSARGTSTDTQYF | NA | NA | TRBJ2-3 | TRBV20-1
TGTGCCAGCGATTCTCGCTACGGGACTCAGCAGTTCTTC | CASDSRYGTQQFF | NA | NA | TRBJ2-1 | TRBV3-1
TGTGCCAGCAGTGTGGGTAAGCAGTTCTTC | CASSVGKQFF | NA | NA | TRBJ2-1 | TRBV2
TGTGCCAGCAGTACCCCCCTGAGCGGGGCGAGACAAGAGACCCAGTACTTC | CASSTPLSGARQETQYF | NA | TRBD2 | TRBJ2-5 | TRBV6-1
TGTGCCAGCAGCTTAGAGATCAGGGACGAGCAGTACTTC | CASSLEIRDEQYF | NA | NA | TRBJ2-7 | TRBV7-6
TGTGCCAGCAGCCCAGACAGACACGAGCAGTACTTC | CASSPDRHEQYF | few | NA | TRBJ2-7 | TRBV7-9
TGTGCCAGCAGCCCTAGAGGTTCGGCAGGCGGCGAGCAGTACTTC | CASSPRGSAGGEQYF | few | NA | TRBJ2-7 | TRBV7-3
TGCAGTGCTAGCGGCAGTTCAGTCCAGGGAAGCTCCTACGAGCAGTACTTC | CSASGSSVQGSSYEQYF | NA | NA | TRBJ2-7 | TRBV20-1
TGTGCCAGCAGTCGACAGGGGCCAGAGACCCAGTACTTC | CASSRQGPETQYF | many | TRBD1 | TRBJ2-5 | TRBV12-3/TRBV12-4
TGTGCCAGCAGTTACACTAGCGGGTCATACAATGAGCAGTTCTTC | CASSYTSGSYNEQFF | few | TRBD2 | TRBJ2-1 | TRBV6-5
TGCAGTGCTAGCCTAAGCAAAGAGACCCAGTACTTC | CSASLSKETQYF | few | NA | TRBJ2-5 | TRBV20-1